What follows is one TCR beta chain and its context. The data were taken from a study of control samples from healthy donors and cancer patients. Germline V CDR1 and CDR2: LNHDA, SQIVND (reference sequence). The CDR3 spans 17 residues. The trim removed 6 bases at V and 1 base at J, leaving 12 bases unmatched. Libraries were prepared by immunoSEQ multiplex PCR; TCRdb keeps only in-frame clonotypes and omits some of them. The data show tens of thousands of clones, 70% to 90% seen once. Sequences were obtained from PBMCs. The receptor comes from a woman in her fifties or sixties with head and neck cancer. The V call is TRBV19, the J call TRBJ2-7; 10 nucleotides line up with TRBD1. The CDR3 region is CASSPTPRDRGSYEQYF. The CDR3 region has the DNA TGTGCCAGTAGCCCGACTCCCCGGGACAGGGGTTCCTACGAGCAGTACTTC.